The rows below give T cell receptor beta chains drawn from one sample of a study of beta chain features in type 1 diabetes. Produced via immunoSEQ multiplex PCR; TCRdb's table is partial and in-frame only. The sample lists over 600,000 clones, around 12% occurring once. Sequenced input: naive CD4+ T cells from blood. These receptors came from a man aged 25 to 45 with type 1 diabetes. CDR3s include the opening cysteine and the closing phenylalanine or tryptophan. The D gene is left open where the match is weak. Not every row has a clone size; where given, it reads once, few, many or a size class.

J gene: TRBJ2-2
D gene: .
V gene: TRBV7-2
clone size: .
CDR3 protein: CASSLSGDRTTGELFF
CDR3 DNA: TGTGCCAGCAGCTTGTCCGGGGATAGGACCACCGGGGAGCTGTTTTTT

J gene: TRBJ2-5
D gene: .
V gene: TRBV18
clone size: few
CDR3 protein: CASSRSTLEQETQYF
CDR3 DNA: TGTGCCAGCTCAAGAAGCACACTAGAGCAAGAGACCCAGTACTTC

J gene: TRBJ1-5
D gene: TRBD1
V gene: TRBV9
clone size: few
CDR3 protein: CASSPGTGGLRSQPQHF
CDR3 DNA: TGTGCCAGCAGCCCAGGGACAGGGGGCCTCAGAAGTCAGCCCCAGCATTTT

J gene: TRBJ2-3
D gene: .
V gene: TRBV10-3
clone size: .
CDR3 protein: CAISSAVLTDTQYF
CDR3 DNA: TGTGCCATCAGTTCCGCTGTTCTCACAGATACGCAGTATTTT

J gene: TRBJ1-5
D gene: .
V gene: TRBV7-2
clone size: .
CDR3 protein: CASSLIREAQPQHF
CDR3 DNA: TGTGCCAGCAGCTTAATAAGGGAAGCGCAGCCCCAGCATTTT

J gene: TRBJ1-2
D gene: .
V gene: TRBV6-5
clone size: few
CDR3 protein: CASSYSGTDYGYTF
CDR3 DNA: TGTGCCAGCAGTTACTCGGGGACCGACTATGGCTACACCTTC

J gene: TRBJ1-1
D gene: .
V gene: TRBV5-6
clone size: .
CDR3 protein: CASSLMTDTEAFF
CDR3 DNA: TGTGCCAGCAGCTTAATGACAGACACTGAAGCTTTCTTT

J gene: TRBJ2-5
D gene: TRBD2
V gene: TRBV7-2
clone size: .
CDR3 protein: CATSPGLAGYQTQYF
CDR3 DNA: TGTGCCACCTCCCCCGGACTAGCGGGGTACCAGACCCAGTACTTC

J gene: TRBJ1-1
D gene: .
V gene: TRBV5-1
clone size: .
CDR3 protein: CATQRDLNTEAFF
CDR3 DNA: TGCGCCACCCAGCGGGACTTGAACACTGAAGCTTTCTTT

J gene: TRBJ1-3
D gene: .
V gene: TRBV6-5
clone size: few
CDR3 protein: CASSYSPRSSGNTIYF
CDR3 DNA: TGTGCCAGCAGTTACAGTCCCCGTTCTTCTGGAAACACCATATATTTT

J gene: TRBJ2-3
D gene: TRBD2
V gene: TRBV4-2
clone size: .
CDR3 protein: CASSQGTSGDSDTQYF
CDR3 DNA: TGTGCCAGCAGCCAGGGGACTAGCGGGGACTCAGATACGCAGTATTTT

J gene: TRBJ2-7
D gene: .
V gene: TRBV4-2
clone size: .
CDR3 protein: CASSHNYEQYF
CDR3 DNA: TGTGCCAGCAGCCATAACTACGAGCAGTACTTC

J gene: TRBJ2-7
D gene: .
V gene: TRBV6-5
clone size: few
CDR3 protein: CASSPSGTATYEQYF
CDR3 DNA: TGTGCCAGCAGCCCCTCTGGGACGGCTACCTACGAGCAGTACTTC

J gene: TRBJ2-1
D gene: .
V gene: TRBV13
clone size: .
CDR3 protein: CASSTDRPHNEQFF
CDR3 DNA: TGTGCCAGCAGCACGGACCGTCCTCACAATGAGCAGTTCTTC

J gene: TRBJ1-1
D gene: .
V gene: TRBV25-1
clone size: few
CDR3 protein: CASPRLAGIQCLNTEAFF
CDR3 DNA: TGTGCCAGCCCCCGGTTGGCAGGGATACAGTGTTTGAACACTGAAGCTTTCTTT

J gene: TRBJ1-6
D gene: TRBD1
V gene: TRBV7-9
clone size: few
CDR3 protein: CASTRGQGNSPLHF
CDR3 DNA: TGTGCCAGCACCCGAGGACAGGGAAATTCACCCCTCCACTTT

J gene: TRBJ1-1
D gene: .
V gene: TRBV2
clone size: .
CDR3 protein: CASSFGGQNTEAFF
CDR3 DNA: TGTGCCAGCAGTTTCGGAGGTCAGAACACTGAAGCTTTCTTT

J gene: TRBJ2-1
D gene: TRBD1
V gene: TRBV5-4
clone size: .
CDR3 protein: CASSRGTANEQFF
CDR3 DNA: TGTGCCAGCAGCAGAGGGACAGCCAATGAGCAGTTCTTC